These 11 T cell receptor beta chains share one sample of origin, sequenced in a study of metastatic and nonmetastatic thyroid tumors. Until they underwent thyroid surgery, no patient had received any treatment. Using MiXCR, TCRdb reanalyzed the PCR reads. The repertoire has some 36,000 clones, roughly 15% of them found once; the top ten carry 5% to 7.5%. Sequencing input: blood. The origin of the receptors is a male donor with papillary thyroid cancer or a benign thyroid nodule (not recorded which). Some clones in this sample may be carry-over from other donors' samples.

The V and J genes are TRBV20-1 and TRBJ1-2; 8 bases line up with TRBD1. There are 14 residues in the CDR3. V shed 5 bases and J 0 bases; nucleotides not matched to a gene: 5. The germline V gene has CDR1 DFQATT and CDR2 SNEGSKA (reference sequence). DNA for the CDR3: TGCAGTGCTGGACAGGGTGGGACTAACTATGGCTACACCTTC. It codes for CSAGQGGTNYGYTF.

This clone was picked up many times. This chain links TRBV19 with TRBJ2-2; no reliable D call. Germline V gene sequence: CDR1 LNHDA, CDR2 SQIVND (reference sequence). The CDR3 is 18 amino acids. The V gene lost 5 bases and the J gene lost 4 bases, with 23 bases spanning the gap. CDR3 bases: TGTGCCAGTAGTCCCGGAATCACCCTGAAGGTTGGCACCGGGGAGCTGTTTTTT. It yields the protein CASSPGITLKVGTGELFF.

This clone has ten or more counts. The V gene is TRBV7-8, the J gene TRBJ2-3, with D perhaps matching TRBD2 (7 bases). The length of the CDR3 is 16 residues. Trimming took 6 bases from V and 4 from J, leaving 20 bases between them. Germline V gene sequence: CDR1 SGHVS, CDR2 FQNEAQ. CDR3 sequence: CASSVSLGGGPDTQYF. In nucleotides, the CDR3 is TGTGCCAGCAGTGTAAGCCTGGGGGGGGGCCCAGATACGCAGTATTTT.

This clone was seen at least ten times. The chain combines TRBV18 with TRBJ2-3; D possibly corresponds to TRBD2 (6 bases). V was shortened by 0 bases and J by 3 bases, with 10 bases between the two germline ends. CDR3 length equals 15 residues. CDR1 and CDR2 (germline): KGHSH, LQKENI. CDR3 region: CASSPPGGGTDTQYF. The CDR3 coding sequence is TGTGCCAGCTCACCACCGGGAGGAGGGACAGATACGCAGTATTTT.

This clone has just a few counts. The V call is TRBV27, the J call TRBJ2-7; 9 bases are shared with TRBD1. The CDR3 is made up of 16 amino acids. CDR1 is MNHEY, CDR2 SMNVEV, per germline (reference sequence). Losses at the gene ends were 10 bases for V and 6 bases for J; bases not matched to a gene: 19. CDR3 residues: CAIISTWTGASGEQYF. DNA of the CDR3: TGTGCCATCATTTCAACCTGGACAGGGGCATCGGGCGAGCAGTACTTC.

The chain links TRBV27 to TRBJ1-2; the match to TRBD1 covers 7 bases. J gave up 3 bases and V 5 bases, and 6 bases lay outside the gene matches. CDR1 is MNHEY, CDR2 SMNVEV, per germline (reference sequence). The CDR3 contains 14 residues. CDR3 sequence reads: CASSTRQGYYGYTF. CDR3 sequence (DNA): TGTGCCAGCAGTACCCGACAGGGATACTATGGCTACACCTTC.

V gene TRBV12-3 or TRBV12-4 combines with J gene TRBJ1-3; weak D call: TRBD1 (6 bases). This CDR3 has 18 amino acids. Trimming stripped 6 bases from V and 0 bases from J, with 21 bases between. Here the CDR3 reads CASSPNRTAILSGNTIYF. The CDR3 nucleotides read TGTGCCAGCAGCCCAAACCGGACAGCCATACTCTCTGGAAACACCATATATTTT.

This clone was seen ten or more times. This chain joins TRBV5-6 and TRBJ1-2, with unresolved D. This CDR3 contains 13 residues. The ends were cut back, 2 bases at V and 1 base at J, with 6 bases in the middle. CDR1 is SGHDT, CDR2 YYEEEE, per germline. The CDR3 coding sequence is TGTGCCAGCAGCTTTGTAGGTAACTATGGCTACACCTTC. Translating gives CASSFVGNYGYTF.

This clone was seen only a few times. The J gene is TRBJ2-7, the V gene TRBV6-1; the D gene is possibly TRBD1 (5 bases). The CDR3 runs to 15 residues. V was trimmed by 1 base and J by 4 bases, leaving 14 bases between them. Per germline, CDR1 MNHNS and CDR2 SASEGT. The CDR3 spells CASSEVYRLTYEQYF. The DNA of the CDR3 is TGTGCCAGCAGTGAAGTCTACAGGCTAACATACGAGCAGTACTTC.

In regard to this clone: One end of the junction does not line up with germline, which may come from a read error. The gene calls are TRBV14 and TRBJ2-1; TRBD2 might be the D (6 bases). The germline gives CDR1 SGHDN, CDR2 FVKESK. The CDR3 runs to 13 residues. CDR3 in amino acids: CASRQRGYNEQFF. The CDR3 DNA reads TGTGCAAGCAGACAACGGGGGTACAATGAGCAGTTCTTC.

The chain joins TRBV5-1 to TRBJ2-5; 9 bases line up with TRBD2. This CDR3 is 18 amino acids long. Per germline, CDR1 SGHRS and CDR2 YFSETQ. With 4 bases clipped from V and 2 bases from J, the junction kept 15 bases outside the gene matches. CDR3 region: CASSKPGLAVGPQETQYF. The CDR3 DNA sequence: TGCGCCAGCAGCAAACCGGGACTAGCTGTGGGGCCACAAGAGACCCAGTACTTC.